The next 5 T cell receptor beta chains were all read from a single sample in a study of blood T cell repertoires in COVID-19 (dated by TCRdb to about 2020). Library preparation used the immunoSEQ multiplex PCR assay. Drawn from immuneACCESS, this table holds only the in-frame rearrangements with V and J called that TCRdb kept. Clones are partly lost; checked studies trace under half to an unresolved V gene and leave the rest unexplained. In this sample the table shows some 90,000 clones, about nine tenths of which occur a single time. The top ten hold approximately 2.2% of the sample. Input material: peripheral blood. The receptors were sampled from a man between 45 and 60 years old with acute or convalescent COVID-19.

The chain has TRBV14 and TRBJ2-3; 9 nucleotides match TRBD1. J was trimmed by 1 base and V by 2 bases; bases with no gene match: 1. CDR1 and CDR2 (germline): SGHDN, FVKESK. This CDR3 is 15 amino acids long. In DNA, the CDR3 is TGTGCCAGCAGCCAACACAGGGGGCGCACAGATACGCAGTATTTT. Translating it yields CASSQHRGRTDTQYF.

The chain recombines TRBV4-3 with TRBJ1-4; 7 positions match TRBD1. Trimming took 2 bases from V and 8 from J; bases not matched to a gene: 8. This CDR3 region has 15 residues. Germline V gene sequence: CDR1 LGHNA, CDR2 YSLEER. The chain's CDR3 is CASSQRVQGEEKLFF. DNA for the CDR3: TGCGCCAGCAGCCAAAGGGTCCAGGGGGAAGAAAAACTGTTTTTT.

This chain uses TRBV5-8 with TRBJ2-7; 8 nucleotides match TRBD1. Germline V gives CDR1 SGHTS, CDR2 YDEGEE. This CDR3 comprises 16 residues. J lost 7 bases, V lost 1 base, and 13 bases had no gene match. CDR3 loop: CASSLYRRTGRKEQYF. CDR3 sequence (DNA): TGTGCCAGCAGCTTGTATCGCCGGACAGGGAGGAAAGAGCAGTACTTC.

The chain is built from TRBV15 and TRBJ1-2; no firm D call. The CDR3 has 16 residues. Germline CDR1 LNHNV, CDR2 YYDKDF (reference sequence). Between the trimmed V and J ends, which lost 0 bases and 4 bases, there was a span of 15 bases. The CDR3 nucleotides read TGTGCCACCAGCAGAGATCTCGAGGGCCTCCCCTATGGCTACACCTTC. As protein: CATSRDLEGLPYGYTF.

This clone was detected a few times. The chain recombines TRBV27 with TRBJ2-2; a possible D gene is TRBD2 (5 bases). The CDR3 has 14 amino acids. The V end lost 4 bases, the J end lost 1 base, and 7 bases lay between the germline ends. The germline V gene has CDR1 MNHEY and CDR2 SMNVEV (reference sequence). This CDR3 reads CASSWTRNTGELFF. The CDR3 DNA reads as TGTGCCAGCAGTTGGACTCGGAACACCGGGGAGCTGTTTTTT.